The 29 T cell receptor beta chains below were found in one sample sequenced in a study of Graves' ophthalmopathy and Graves' hyperthyroidism. Investigators amplified TCR beta CDR3 regions from RNA transcripts. HTBI-primed RT-PCR formed the first round, and a multiplex PCR formed the second. TCRdb redid the calling of the multiplex PCR reads with MiXCR, one entry per CDR3 protein. Of 900,000 to 1,200,000 distinct CDR3 sequences in the sample, 35% to 40% were seen once. Material for sequencing was peripheral blood or thyroid tissue (not recorded which). Every receptor here comes from an adult man with Graves' hyperthyroidism.

In this sample, this clonotype turned up a few times. The J gene is TRBJ2-7, the V gene TRBV13; 10 nucleotides line up with TRBD1. Germline values: CDR1 PRHDT, CDR2 FYEKMQ (reference sequence). The CDR3 is made up of 16 amino acids. Unmatched junction bases numbered 10, after V lost 5 bases and J lost 3 bases. The CDR3 reads CASSATPGQGIYEQYF. The CDR3 bases are TGTGCCAGCAGCGCTACCCCGGGACAGGGGATCTACGAGCAGTACTTC.

The rearrangement uses TRBV7-2 and TRBJ2-6; 11 bases agree with TRBD2. The germline V gene encodes CDR1 SGHTA and CDR2 FQGNSA. V gave up 1 base and J gave up 3 bases; unmatched junction bases: 8. The CDR3 runs 19 residues. The CDR3 region has the DNA TGTGCCAGCAGCTTAGTAACTAGCGGGAGTACAGGTGGGGCCAACGTCCTGACTTTC. Protein sequence: CASSLVTSGSTGGANVLTF. The full variable domain, with the rest looked up from reference TRBV7-2 and TRBJ2-6, is GAGVSQSPSNKVTEKGKDVELRCDPISGHTALYWYRQSLGQGLEFLIYFQGNSAPDKSGLPSDRFSAERTGGSVSTLTIQRTQQEDSAVYLCASSLVTSGSTGGANVLTFGAGSRLTVL.

This clonotype was observed a handful of times. The chain joins TRBV7-9 to TRBJ1-1; D gene ambiguous. The CDR3 totals 15 residues. The germline CDR1 and CDR2 sequences are SEHNR and FQNEAQ (reference sequence). Trimming left V 2 bases short and J 3 bases short, with 13 bases between. The CDR3 sequence is CASSLRAGRDTEAFF. The CDR3 DNA is TGTGCCAGCAGCTTACGGGCGGGAAGGGACACTGAAGCTTTCTTT.

In regard to this clonotype: The junction does not match germline at one end; this may be a read error. This chain links TRBV7-9 with TRBJ1-4; unclear D gene. Germline V gives CDR1 SEHNR, CDR2 FQNEAQ (reference sequence). The CDR3 totals 8 residues. CDR3 region: CASSLVEF. DNA for the CDR3: TGTGCCAGCAGCTTAGTTGAGTTT. Based on the CDR3 plus reference TRBV7-9 and TRBJ1-4, the full variable domain is DTGVSQNPRHKITKRGQNVTFRCDPISEHNRLYWYRQTLGQGPEFLTYFQNEAQLEKSRLLSDRFSAERPKGSFSTLEIQRTEQGDSAMYLCASSLVEFGSGTQLSVL.

This clonotype came up many times. The rearrangement links TRBV10-1 to TRBJ1-5; D gene uncertain. This CDR3 spans 10 amino acids. V was trimmed by 9 bases and J by 4 bases, leaving 4 bases between them. Germline V gives CDR1 WNHNN, CDR2 SYGVQD (reference sequence). The CDR3 sequence: CASLNQPQHF. The DNA of the CDR3 is TGCGCCAGTCTTAATCAGCCCCAGCATTTT.

This clonotype was seen a few times. V is TRBV5-6 and J is TRBJ1-5, with D possibly TRBD1 on 5 matching bases. Per germline, CDR1 SGHDT and CDR2 YYEEEE. Trimming removed 0 bases from V and 4 bases from J, with 11 bases in between. The CDR3 sequence is 15 residues long. The CDR3 sequence: CASSLVGVANQPQHF. The CDR3 DNA follows: TGTGCCAGCAGCTTGGTGGGGGTTGCAAATCAGCCCCAGCATTTT.

The chain employs TRBV6-5 and TRBJ2-7; D tentatively reads TRBD1 or TRBD2 (5 bases each). Trimming cost V 0 bases and J 4 bases, with 19 bases left between them. CDR1 MNHEY and CDR2 SVGAGI come from the germline V gene. The CDR3 is 17 residues long. This chain's CDR3 is CASSYSIGERVQYEQYF. CDR3 DNA: TGTGCCAGCAGTTACTCGATAGGGGAGAGGGTACAATACGAGCAGTACTTC.

With regard to this clonotype: One end of the junction varies from germline; a read error may be responsible. The J gene is TRBJ2-7, the V gene TRBV7-2; D is unresolved. The CDR3 is 13 amino acids. Looked up from germline, CDR1 is SGHTA and CDR2 is FQGNSA. The CDR3 loop is CASRLGNQPQQYF. The CDR3 bases are TGTGCCAGCCGCTTAGGGAATCAGCCCCAGCAGTACTTC.

The sample holds a few counts of this clonotype. The chain couples TRBV7-2 to TRBJ1-1; 8 bases line up with TRBD1. CDR3 length: 16 amino acids. Germline lookup yields CDR1 SGHTA and CDR2 FQGNSA. J lost 1 base, V lost 5 bases, and 9 bases had no gene match. CDR3 DNA: TGTGCCAGCAGCCCCCGGACAGGGCCAAAGAACACTGAAGCTTTCTTT. Protein: CASSPRTGPKNTEAFF. The full variable domain, its missing parts supplied by reference TRBV7-2 and TRBJ1-1, is GAGVSQSPSNKVTEKGKDVELRCDPISGHTALYWYRQSLGQGLEFLIYFQGNSAPDKSGLPSDRFSAERTGGSVSTLTIQRTQQEDSAVYLCASSPRTGPKNTEAFFGQGTRLTVV.

V is TRBV15 and J is TRBJ2-2; D may be TRBD2 (5 bases). CDR3 length: 15 amino acids. The germline V gene has CDR1 LNHNV and CDR2 YYDKDF (reference sequence). V gave up 10 bases and J gave up 3 bases, with 18 bases separating them. The CDR3 here is CASSPASIDTGELFF. In DNA form, the CDR3 reads TGTGCCAGCTCACCAGCTAGCATTGACACCGGGGAGCTGTTTTTT.

The chain uses TRBV10-3 and TRBJ1-5, with 9 bases lining up with TRBD1. Germline V CDR1 and CDR2: ENHRY, SYGVKD. V lost 4 bases, J lost 1 base, and 5 bases stayed unmatched. CDR3 length: 16 residues. The CDR3 DNA reads as TGTGCCATCAGTGTCGGGACAGGGACCAGCAATCAGCCCCAGCATTTT. This translates into CAISVGTGTSNQPQHF.

This rearrangement joins TRBV25-1 to TRBJ1-3; D gene unclear. The CDR3 runs to 14 residues. Per germline, CDR1 MGHDK and CDR2 SYGVNS. CDR3 sequence reads: CARRRALSGNTIYF. In nucleotides, the CDR3 is TGTGCTAGGAGGAGGGCCCTCTCTGGAAACACCATATATTTT.

The rearrangement uses TRBV10-2 and TRBJ1-1; D call uncertain. V was cut by 2 bases and J by 7 bases, with 11 bases left in between. Per the germline V gene, CDR1 is WSHSY and CDR2 is SAAADI. This CDR3 has 13 residues. The CDR3 DNA reads as TGCGCCAGCAGTGAGGACGGCGTGATTGAAGCTTTCTTT. It specifies CASSEDGVIEAFF.

This clonotype was seen repeatedly, ten times or more. The rearrangement uses TRBV24-1 and TRBJ2-2; TRBD2 matches at 9 bases. Germline V gene sequence: CDR1 KGHDR, CDR2 SFDVKD. The V gene end was trimmed by 7 bases and the J gene end by 4 bases; junction bases not matched to a gene: 6. The CDR3 runs to 15 residues. CDR3 sequence reads: CATSLAGSTTGELFF. Here the CDR3 DNA reads TGTGCCACCAGCCTAGCGGGGTCGACCACCGGGGAGCTGTTTTTT.

Comment on this clonotype: A much larger clonotype is one base distant, so this may be a read error. This CDR3 fails to terminate in the conserved phenylalanine or tryptophan, so it likely reflects a read error. V is TRBV11-2 and J is TRBJ1-2; TRBD1 is a possible D gene (5 bases). Germline V CDR1 and CDR2: SGHAT, FQNNGV. CDR3 length: 15 amino acids. Trimming removed 4 bases at V and 4 bases at J, with 16 bases between. CDR3 sequence (DNA): TGTGCCAGCAGCTCGGGACGGAAAGTCCCCTATGGCTACACCCTC. This translates into CASSSGRKVPYGYTL.

J is TRBJ2-6 and V is TRBV15, with TRBD1 as a possible D gene (6 bases). The CDR3 is 17 amino acids. Trimming shortened V by 3 bases and J by 4 bases, and 16 bases separated the two germline ends. Germline V gene sequence: CDR1 LNHNV, CDR2 YYDKDF (reference sequence). CDR3 in amino acids: CATSSAPMGAGANVLTF. The CDR3 region has the DNA TGTGCCACCAGCAGTGCTCCCATGGGGGCCGGGGCCAACGTCCTGACTTTC.

The chain joins TRBV10-3 to TRBJ1-3; tentative D call: TRBD1 (5 bases). V was trimmed by 4 bases and J by 0 bases, leaving 10 bases between them. Looked up from germline, CDR1 is ENHRY and CDR2 is SYGVKD. This CDR3 has 15 residues. The CDR3 here is CAISVDSFSGNTIYF. In DNA, the CDR3 is TGTGCCATCAGTGTCGACAGTTTCTCTGGAAACACCATATATTTT.

This clonotype was detected a few times. The chain is built from TRBV12-3 or TRBV12-4 and TRBJ1-1, with TRBD1 as a possible D gene (6 bases). Trimming removed 6 bases at V and 1 base at J, with 12 bases between. The CDR3 length is 14 residues. CDR3 DNA sequence: TGTGCCAGCAGGATAGGGACACAGAACACTGAAGCTTTCTTT. This codes for CASRIGTQNTEAFF.

In this sample, this clonotype turned up a few times. The chain combines TRBV6-5 with TRBJ2-6, with a possible D match to TRBD1 (5 bases). V shed 8 bases and J shed 4 bases, with 12 bases lying between them. Germline CDR1 is MNHEY and CDR2 is SVGAGI. CDR3 length: 14 residues. CDR3 DNA sequence: TGTGCCAGCCGACAGACCTCCGGGGCCAACGTCCTGACTTTC. Translation gives CASRQTSGANVLTF.

The chain joins TRBV6-1 to TRBJ2-7, with TRBD1 matching over 7 bases. Germline assignment: CDR1 MNHNS and CDR2 SASEGT. This CDR3 has 14 residues. Losses at the gene ends were 11 bases for V and 0 bases for J; bases not matched to a gene: 10. Here the CDR3 reads CASDRVWGSYEQYF. As DNA, the CDR3 is TGTGCCTCCGACAGGGTCTGGGGCTCCTACGAGCAGTACTTC.

This clonotype is a singleton in its sample. The chain combines TRBV10-3 with TRBJ2-5; weak D call: TRBD1 (5 bases). In germline, CDR1 is ENHRY, CDR2 SYGVKD. The germline V and J ends were trimmed by 4 bases and 3 bases, with 12 bases remaining between them. The CDR3 spans 14 residues. The CDR3 DNA reads as TGTGCCATCAGTGGAACAGGAAAAGAAGAGACCCAGTACTTC. As protein: CAISGTGKEETQYF.

This rearrangement joins TRBV4-1 to TRBJ2-7; either TRBD1 or TRBD2 may fit D (5 bases each). Germline V gene sequence: CDR1 MGHRA, CDR2 YSYEKL. The CDR3 contains 15 residues. The V end was cut by 0 bases, the J end by 0 bases, with 9 bases between. The CDR3 DNA sequence: TGCGCCAGCAGCCAAGAAGTGGGGGTCTCCTACGAGCAGTACTTC. Its translation is CASSQEVGVSYEQYF.

This clonotype was counted at least ten times. The V call is TRBV6-1, the J call TRBJ1-2; D unresolved. The CDR3 covers 14 residues. Germline V lookup: CDR1 MNHNS, CDR2 SASEGT. V was shortened by 3 bases and J by 5 bases, with 13 bases between the two germline ends. In nucleotides, the CDR3 is TGTGCCAGCAGTGACTCCTCTTCGGTTTATGGCTACACCTTC. This gives the protein CASSDSSSVYGYTF.

Ten or more counts support this clonotype. The chain is built from TRBV2 and TRBJ2-7; D might be TRBD1 or TRBD2, each matching 5 bases. Trimming took 6 bases from V and 3 from J, leaving 15 bases between them. The germline V gene encodes CDR1 SNHLY and CDR2 FYNNEI. This CDR3 spans 14 amino acids. In nucleotides, the CDR3 is TGTGCCAGCAGGAGGGGTCGGGGCCGCTACGAGCAGTACTTC. Encoded protein: CASRRGRGRYEQYF.

Comments on this clonotype: Germline is not matched at one junction end, which may reflect a read error. This chain links TRBV20-1 with TRBJ2-7; D possibly uses TRBD1 or TRBD2 (5 bases each). The CDR3 has 14 residues. Germline assignment: CDR1 DFQATT and CDR2 SNEGSKA (reference sequence). CDR3 sequence (DNA): TGCAATGCTAGGGGACCGAGGAGCTCCTACGAGCAGTACTTC. This translates into CNARGPRSSYEQYF.

This clonotype was observed at least ten times. The J gene is TRBJ1-2, the V gene TRBV9, with 7 bases that match TRBD1. CDR3 length: 16 amino acids. Looked up from germline, CDR1 is SGDLS and CDR2 is YYNGEE. Trimming took 2 bases from V and 3 from J; bases not matched to a gene: 10. CDR3 DNA: TGTGCCAGCAGCGTCATCAGGGGGTTAAGCGACTATGGCTACACCTTC. This codes for CASSVIRGLSDYGYTF.

In nucleotides, the CDR3 is TGTGCCAGCAGCTTAGCCAGGGCCGTCAATCAGCCCCAGCATTTT. This gives the protein CASSLARAVNQPQHF. The chain couples TRBV7-8 to TRBJ1-5; D is perhaps TRBD1 (5 bases). The CDR3 runs to 15 residues. CDR1 is SGHVS, CDR2 FQNEAQ, per germline. V lost 0 bases, J lost 3 bases, and 9 bases lay in between.

The chain has TRBV5-6 and TRBJ2-5; D is possibly TRBD1 or TRBD2 (6 bases each). Germline loops: CDR1 SGHDT, CDR2 YYEEEE. CDR3 length: 15 amino acids. V was pared by 4 bases and J by 4 bases, with 17 bases between. CDR3 DNA: TGTGCCAGCAGCCGGGGGCAGGGACAAGGAGAGACCCAGTACTTC. Translating it yields CASSRGQGQGETQYF.

To note about this clonotype: It is likely a read error, because the conserved phenylalanine at the end of the CDR3 is missing. The chain links TRBV5-1 to TRBJ1-6, with D uncertain. The CDR3 runs 14 residues. V lost 0 bases to trimming and J lost 9 bases, with 10 bases between them. Germline values: CDR1 SGHRS, CDR2 YFSETQ. This CDR3 is CASSLDPGISPLHL. The DNA for the CDR3 is TGCGCCAGCAGCTTGGACCCGGGGATTTCACCCCTCCACCTT.